The 5 T cell receptor beta chains given below trace back to one sample, sequenced in a study of cytomegalovirus exposure and HLA in healthy donors. The PCR made use of 60 Vbeta and 13 Jbeta primers. Clones were read by immunoSEQ multiplex PCR, and TCRdb kept only the in-frame ones, dropping some. This repertoire shows roughly 100,000 clones, roughly 74% found once; its top ten account for 15% to 20%. Source material: PBMCs. Receptors originate from a woman under 30 in good health and CMV-seropositive.

This clone appeared once. The genes are TRBV19 and TRBJ1-2, with a weak D call TRBD1 (6 bases). V lost 7 bases to trimming and J lost 4 bases, with 13 bases between them. CDR1 LNHDA and CDR2 SQIVND come from the germline V gene (reference sequence). This CDR3 spans 13 amino acids. CDR3 bases: TGTGCCAGTACCCCAACAGGGAGCTATGGCTACACCTTC. Translating it yields CASTPTGSYGYTF. Looking up the rest from reference TRBV19 and TRBJ1-2 gives the full variable domain: DGGITQSPKYLFRKEGQNVTLSCEQNLNHDAMYWYRQDPGQGLRLIYYSQIVNDFQKGDIAEGYSVSREKKESFPLTVTSAQKNPTAFYLCASTPTGSYGYTFGSGTRLTVV.

This chain links TRBV5-3 with TRBJ1-2, with D perhaps matching TRBD1 (5 bases). TRBV5-3 is assigned to the ORF class and has an uncertain function. Trimming left V 3 bases short and J 8 bases short, with 8 bases between. The CDR3 has 11 amino acids. DNA of the CDR3: TGTGCCAGAAGCTCAGACAGAGGCTACACCTTC. Its protein product is CARSSDRGYTF.

DNA for the CDR3: TGTGCCAGCAGTTTGGGACAGAACAATCAGCCCCAGCATTTT. The encoded protein is CASSLGQNNQPQHF. This chain connects TRBV28 to TRBJ1-5, with 7 nucleotides matching TRBD1. With V trimmed by 3 bases and J by 3 bases, 2 bases remained unmatched. Germline CDR1 reads MDHEN; CDR2 reads SYDVKM. The CDR3 runs to 14 residues. The full variable domain, its missing parts supplied by reference TRBV28 and TRBJ1-5, is DVKVTQSSRYLVKRTGEKVFLECVQDMDHENMFWYRQDPGLGLRLIYFSYDVKMKEKGDIPEGYSVSREKKERFSLILESASTNQTSMYLCASSLGQNNQPQHFGDGTRLSIL.

The chain carries TRBV9 and TRBJ2-1, with 8 bases identical to TRBD2. The germline V gene has CDR1 SGDLS and CDR2 YYNGEE. Germline trimming cut 3 bases from V and 4 bases from J; bases unmatched to any gene: 3. CDR3 size: 14 residues. The CDR3 here is CASSAGGGYNEQFF. CDR3 nucleotides: TGTGCCAGCAGCGCCGGGGGGGGTTACAATGAGCAGTTCTTC.

The chain uses TRBV7-8 and TRBJ2-7; tentative D call: TRBD1 (6 bases). This CDR3 spans 17 amino acids. The V end lost 8 bases, the J end lost 4 bases, and 27 bases lay between the germline ends. The germline CDR1 and CDR2 sequences are SGHVS and FQNEAQ. The CDR3 sequence: CASGQGLNPPLSYEQYF. The CDR3 DNA follows: TGTGCCAGCGGTCAGGGGCTCAATCCCCCACTCAGTTACGAGCAGTACTTC.